This T cell receptor beta chain was profiled in a study of T cell responses to AZD1222 COVID-19 vaccine (dated by TCRdb to the early 2020s). Study-level background: Because spike-specific TCR depth and breadth did not differ between the two schedules, AZD1222 recipients who got a second dose at roughly 4 weeks were pooled with those who got a second dose at roughly 12 weeks. TCR sequencing was performed for about 240 trial participants, of whom about 210 were given two doses of AZD1222 and around 25 were given two doses of MenACWY control vaccine. Enrollment into the trials was organized by age into subgroups of 18-55, 56-69 and 70-plus years, and those subgroups contained about 150, 27 and 61 TCR-sequenced participants, respectively.

The CDR3 regions of human TCRbeta chains were analyzed by immunosequencing. The published analysis was carried out like this. Repertoire TCRs were checked for matches against a reference library of SARS-CoV-2-specific TCRs that had been generated using the MIRA antigen-specificity platform. Breadth meant the fraction of unique TCRs that were SARS-CoV-2-associated, whereas depth meant the fraction of total T cells that were SARS-CoV-2-associated. Using the MIRA data, each spike-specific TCR was assigned both to the spike region to which the TCR was reactive and to a CD4 or CD8 class. Log10-transformed breadth and depth values were compared by one-way ANOVA with Sidak's multiple comparisons tests. The table comes from immuneACCESS by way of TCRdb, which keeps in-frame sequences with V and J called. Part of the clones is missing from these tables; in studies checked, under half for an unresolved V gene and the rest for unknown reasons. That table gives V, J and clone size, and the DNA gave D and trimming. Across this sample there are more than 60,000 clones, with roughly 87% seen only once. The ten top clones hold roughly 24% of the sample.

CDR3 length: 15 amino acids, cysteine to phenylalanine. Only CDR3 DNA is held: 45 bases, read in frame from base 1. CDR1 and CDR2, per the germline V gene (reference sequence), are LGHDT and YNNKEL. Relative to germline, V is 3 bases shorter and J is 9 bases shorter, with 21 bases between their ends. The time point label on this specimen signifies: baseline before first vaccination. Samples from vaccinated people were obtained from the UK trials COV001 and COV002, which included a single-blind randomized controlled phase 2/3 trial of AZD1222 (ChAdOx1 nCoV-19) in healthy adults. Trial participant PBMC samples were collected at day 0 and day 28 after the second dose for TCRbeta chain sequencing. Concerning this clone: Its specific antigen is unknown. Nothing much larger sits one base from this clone, and base qualities are not available.

The investigation overall reported the following: Most participants were white British and females outnumbered males, and the authors suggested that clonal diversity may have been underestimated. Conclusions about previously exposed vaccinees were limited because only a handful of AZD1222 recipients were SARS-CoV-2 seropositive at baseline. Reportedly, close to half of the unique spike-specific TCRs recognized epitopes lying outside the regions that are mutated in the B.1.351 and B.1.1.7 variants. Vaccine-associated CD4 TCRs spanned the whole spike protein, with dominant responses in regions 160-218 and 743-854. In the small 56-69-year group, the increase in depth fell short of significance, most likely because of low power. A significant rise in spike-specific TCR breadth and depth was observed after two AZD1222 doses relative to day 0 and relative to MenACWY recipients. Because no samples from the day 14 peak response were available, repertoires could be characterized only after the peak T cell response.

The sequenced sample was peripheral blood, obtained on day 0 of AZD1222 vaccination. The clonotype originates from an adult in good health. The rearrangement joined TRBV3-1 (or the pseudogene TRBV3-2) to TRBJ2-7, with the D gene call left open. The DNA sequence is given as TGTGCCAGCAGCCATAACCTAGAATCAGACCTGGGGCAGTACTTC. The encoded protein is CASSHNLESDLGQYF.